This T cell receptor (beta chain) was found in a study of post-analysis software for immune sequencing data. Included in the TCR beta cDNA libraries were unique molecular identifiers. Input populations of 1 to 10 million T cells gave rise to around 480,000 cDNA molecules. TCRdb reanalysed the PCR reads using MiXCR and keeps one entry per CDR3 protein. Altogether roughly 870,000 distinct CDR3 sequences are present, under 70% being singletons, with the ten largest covering 4.6%. This clonotype was detected only a few times. Its matching antigen is unknown. Regarding the study as a whole: Patients carried a handful of TRBV segments more frequently than controls did, and TRBV5-6, TRBV5-1 and TRBV20-1 were among them. Multiple sclerosis patients had significantly lower normalized Chao1 diversity than controls.

Trimming stripped 2 bases from V and 6 bases from J, with 12 bases between. CDR1 and CDR2 from the germline V gene are MNHEY and SVGAGI. The CDR3 sequence is 14 residues long. Sequencing was carried out using blood. The chain joins TRBV6-5 to TRBJ2-3, with D hard to call. This TCR came from a girl between 5 and 17 years old with multiple sclerosis. The CDR3 sequence is CASSYRRYSDTQYF. The CDR3 DNA follows: TGTGCCAGCAGTTACCGTCGGTACTCGGATACGCAGTATTTT.